These 32 T cell receptor beta chains share one sample of origin, sequenced in a study of regulatory T cells in long-lasting Graves disease. As to time point: newly diagnosed GD, antithyroid drugs for less than 3 months. The TCR library was made from RNA extracted from PBMCs. HTBI primers from iRepertoire and Arm-PCR of CDR3 regions yielded the TCR beta libraries. One entry per CDR3 protein results from TCRdb running MiXCR on the multiplex PCR reads. The sample lists more than 300,000 distinct CDR3 sequences; 15% to 20% were seen once. These records were also assigned to another study, of T cells in Graves' hyperthyroidism and ophthalmopathy.

Material: peripheral blood mononuclear cells (PBMCs), obtained at new diagnosis, from a patient treated with antithyroid drugs. These receptors were collected from a woman between 18 and 30 years old with Graves disease.

This clonotype was seen more than once but under ten times. This chain uses TRBV12-5 with TRBJ2-1; 11 bases line up with TRBD2. Looked up from germline, CDR1 is LGHNT and CDR2 is FRNRAP. Trimming cost V 6 bases and J 0 bases; bases outside gene matches: 1. CDR3 length: 15 amino acids. This CDR3 is CASGLAGGSYNEQFF. The CDR3, as DNA: TGTGCTAGTGGGCTAGCGGGGGGCTCCTACAATGAGCAGTTCTTC.

This clonotype has a count of ten or more. V gene TRBV12-3 or TRBV12-4 combines with J gene TRBJ2-3, with D perhaps matching TRBD2 (5 bases). The CDR3 runs 14 residues. Trimming stripped 6 bases from V and 1 base from J, with 11 bases between. CDR3 nucleotides: TGTGCCAGCAGCGCTAGCTGGGGCACAGATACGCAGTATTTT. Protein: CASSASWGTDTQYF.

The V gene is TRBV30, the J gene TRBJ2-7; D is perhaps TRBD1 (5 bases). The ends were cut back, 6 bases at V and 0 bases at J, with 12 bases in the middle. Germline CDR1 reads GTSNPN; CDR2 reads SVGIG (reference sequence). The CDR3 spans 13 residues. The CDR3 DNA is TGTGCCTGCACGCAGGGCGGCTCCTACGAGCAGTACTTC. Translating gives CACTQGGSYEQYF.

Note on this clonotype: Given a far larger clone just one base away, this is likely a sequencing read error. V and J are TRBV28 and TRBJ2-1; no reliable D call. Germline V gene data show CDR1 as MDHEN and CDR2 as SYDVKM. The CDR3 consists of 12 residues. Trimming pared 6 bases from V and 10 bases from J, leaving 13 bases between. The CDR3 loop is CASSRLQYEQFF. CDR3 DNA: TGTGCCAGCAGCCGCCTCCAATACGAGCAGTTCTTC.

In regard to this clonotype: A read error may explain this, as a much larger clone is one base away. The chain uses TRBV30 and TRBJ1-5; D unclear. The germline gives CDR1 GTSNPN, CDR2 SVGIG (reference sequence). CDR3 length: 13 residues. This CDR3 reads CVWSSDINQPQHF. Written as DNA, the CDR3 is TGTGTCTGGAGTTCTGATATCAATCAGCCCCAGCATTTT.

The rearrangement uses TRBV20-1 and TRBJ2-7, with TRBD2 matching 11 bases. V shed 7 bases, J shed 0 bases, and the junction held 2 bases outside the gene matches. The CDR3 sequence is 13 residues long. Looked up from germline, CDR1 is DFQATT and CDR2 is SNEGSKA (reference sequence). The CDR3 nucleotides read TGCAGTGTCCTAGCGGGAGGCTCCTACGAGCAGTACTTC. It translates to CSVLAGGSYEQYF.

The sample holds a few counts of this clonotype. The chain combines TRBV19 with TRBJ1-2; TRBD1 matches at 12 bases. The CDR3 sequence is 17 residues long. The germline V gene encodes CDR1 LNHDA and CDR2 SQIVND (reference sequence). The V segment lost 8 bases and the J segment 3 bases; nucleotides outside the gene matches: 13. The CDR3 protein is CASLPSPGQGADYGYTF. The CDR3 coding sequence is TGTGCCAGTCTTCCCTCGCCGGGACAGGGGGCCGACTATGGCTACACCTTC.

This clonotype has just a few counts. V usage is TRBV5-5 and J usage is TRBJ2-7; TRBD2 is a possible D gene (5 bases). V was shortened by 5 bases and J by 2 bases, with 17 bases between the two germline ends. Germline CDR1 SGHKS, CDR2 YYEKEE (reference sequence). The CDR3 length is 15 residues. The CDR3 sequence is CASRSSRENTYEQYF. CDR3 sequence (DNA): TGTGCCAGCAGGTCCTCGAGGGAGAACACCTACGAGCAGTACTTC.

This clonotype was seen ten or more times. This chain connects TRBV7-9 to TRBJ2-3, with D unresolved. The V gene lost 4 bases and the J gene lost 2 bases, with 4 bases spanning the gap. The CDR3 has 12 residues. Germline V gene sequence: CDR1 SEHNR, CDR2 FQNEAQ (reference sequence). The CDR3 loop reads CASSWDTDTQYF. The CDR3 DNA sequence: TGTGCCAGCAGCTGGGACACAGATACGCAGTATTTT. The full variable domain, with the rest looked up from reference TRBV7-9 and TRBJ2-3, is DTGVSQNPRHKITKRGQNVTFRCDPISEHNRLYWYRQTLGQGPEFLTYFQNEAQLEKSRLLSDRFSAERPKGSFSTLEIQRTEQGDSAMYLCASSWDTDTQYFGPGTRLTVL.

As concerns this clonotype: A read error likely explains this, since a far larger clone differs by one base. This chain links TRBV7-3 with TRBJ1-5, with TRBD1 matching 7 bases. Per the germline V gene, CDR1 is SGHTA and CDR2 is FQGTGA. The CDR3 loop spans 18 amino acids. CDR3 loop: CASSLTPYRGGGNQPQRF. Written as DNA, the CDR3 is TGTGCCAGCAGTTTGACCCCTTACAGGGGAGGGGGCAATCAGCCCCAGCGTTTT. The complete variable domain, with remaining parts taken from reference TRBV7-3 and TRBJ1-5, reads GAGVSQTPSNKVTEKGKYVELRCDPISGHTALYWYRQSLGQGPEFLIYFQGTGAADDSGLPNDRFFAVRPEGSVSTLKIQRTERGDSAVYLCASSLTPYRGGGNQPQRFGDGTRLSIL.

CDR3 residues: CASSQGRAGYGYTF. In DNA form, the CDR3 reads TGCGCCAGCAGCCAAGGGAGGGCCGGCTATGGCTACACCTTC. V is TRBV4-1 and J is TRBJ1-2; no clear D. V lost 1 base and J 4 bases, leaving 10 bases between the germline ends. Per germline, CDR1 MGHRA and CDR2 YSYEKL. The length of the CDR3 is 14 residues.

The CDR3 region is CASSPGGATKNIQYF. CDR3 sequence (DNA): TGTGCCAGTAGTCCGGGGGGGGCAACGAAAAACATTCAGTACTTC. The chain combines TRBV19 with TRBJ2-4, with 8 bases fitting TRBD2. The V gene end was trimmed by 5 bases and the J gene end by 4 bases; junction bases not matched to a gene: 7. The CDR3 consists of 15 residues. CDR1 is LNHDA, CDR2 SQIVND, per germline (reference sequence).

This sequence joins TRBV15 and TRBJ2-3; a weak D match, TRBD2 (5 bases). The V end was cut by 1 base, the J end by 6 bases, with 14 bases between. The germline gives CDR1 LNHNV, CDR2 YYDKDF (reference sequence). The CDR3 contains 15 residues. CDR3 loop: CATSRGGSQADTQYF. CDR3 sequence (DNA): TGTGCCACCAGCAGAGGAGGGTCTCAAGCGGATACGCAGTATTTT.

This clonotype has just a few counts. The germline gene is not matched at one end of the junction; a read error may be the cause. The chain uses TRBV7-9 and TRBJ1-1; D uncertain. Germline V gene data show CDR1 as SEHNR and CDR2 as FQNEAQ (reference sequence). This CDR3 is 12 amino acids long. As DNA, the CDR3 is TGTGCCAGCAGCTTAGTGGGTACTGAAGCTCTCTTT. Residues: CASSLVGTEALF.

Ten or more counts support this clonotype. The chain employs TRBV3-1 and TRBJ1-1; D is perhaps TRBD1 (5 bases). The V end was cut by 1 base, the J end by 5 bases, with 17 bases between. CDR1 is LGHDT and CDR2 is YNNKEL in the germline V gene (reference sequence). The CDR3 runs 16 residues. The CDR3 loop reads CASSQVSGGGRTEAFF. The CDR3 DNA is TGTGCCAGCAGCCAAGTATCGGGGGGAGGACGAACTGAAGCTTTCTTT. Variable domain in full (rest from reference TRBV3-1 and TRBJ1-1): DTAVSQTPKYLVTQMGNDKSIKCEQNLGHDTMYWYKQDSKKFLKIMFSYNNKELIINETVPNRFSPKSPDKAHLNLHINSLELGDSAVYFCASSQVSGGGRTEAFFGQGTRLTVV.

The sample holds many counts of this clonotype. This chain connects TRBV28 to TRBJ2-7, with D perhaps being TRBD1 or TRBD2 (6 bases each). The germline CDR1 and CDR2 sequences are MDHEN and SYDVKM. This CDR3 has 16 amino acids. V lost 5 bases, J lost 3 bases, and 20 bases lay in between. The chain's CDR3 is CASSPGGWGASYEQYF. CDR3 DNA sequence: TGTGCCAGCAGTCCCGGTGGATGGGGGGCAAGCTACGAGCAGTACTTC.

The table lists this clonotype with many counts. The gene calls are TRBV28 and TRBJ1-1; the D gene is possibly TRBD1 (6 bases). Per the germline V gene, CDR1 is MDHEN and CDR2 is SYDVKM. The V gene lost 3 bases and the J gene lost 3 bases, with 11 bases spanning the gap. This CDR3 is built from 14 residues. The CDR3: CASSLGGLDTEAFF. The CDR3 region has the DNA TGTGCCAGCAGTTTGGGGGGCCTGGACACTGAAGCTTTCTTT.

This clonotype showed up many times. V gene TRBV20-1 combines with J gene TRBJ2-7; 9 positions match TRBD2. The CDR3 contains 15 residues. CDR1 is DFQATT, CDR2 SNEGSKA, per germline (reference sequence). The V and J ends lost 0 bases and 2 bases, in that order; junction bases with no gene match: 5. The CDR3 bases are TGCAGTGCTAGAGATCCGGCGGGAGGGCCCTACGAGCAGTACTTC. Translating it yields CSARDPAGGPYEQYF.

This clonotype was observed many times. The rearrangement uses TRBV3-1 and TRBJ2-2; 11 bases map to TRBD2. V gave up 4 bases and J gave up 2 bases; unmatched junction bases: 3. The length of the CDR3 is 16 residues. Germline-derived CDR1 and CDR2 are LGHDT and YNNKEL (reference sequence). The CDR3 region has the DNA TGTGCCAGCAGCCTCCTAGCGGGAGGAAACACCGGGGAGCTGTTTTTT. It translates to CASSLLAGGNTGELFF. The entire variable domain, with the rest obtained from reference TRBV3-1 and TRBJ2-2, is as follows: DTAVSQTPKYLVTQMGNDKSIKCEQNLGHDTMYWYKQDSKKFLKIMFSYNNKELIINETVPNRFSPKSPDKAHLNLHINSLELGDSAVYFCASSLLAGGNTGELFFGEGSRLTVL.

About this clonotype itself: A single base separates this from a much larger clone, so it may be a read error. The chain has TRBV2 and TRBJ2-3, with 7 bases aligning to TRBD2. J gave up 5 bases and V 8 bases, and 7 bases lay outside the gene matches. Looked up from germline, CDR1 is SNHLY and CDR2 is FYNNEI. This CDR3 region has 13 residues. CDR3 region: CASLVLAVDTQYF. The CDR3 DNA is TGTGCCAGCTTAGTGCTAGCGGTAGATACGCAGTATTTT. Variable domain in full (rest from reference TRBV2 and TRBJ2-3): EPEVTQTPSHQVTQMGQEVILRCVPISNHLYFYWYRQILGQKVEFLVSFYNNEISEKSEIFDDQFSVERPDGSNFTLKIRSTKLEDSAMYFCASLVLAVDTQYFGPGTRLTVL.

This clonotype occurred a few times. J is TRBJ1-2 and V is TRBV30; 9 bases match TRBD1. V trimming: 3 bases; J trimming: 0 bases; junction bases outside the gene matches: 8. CDR3 length equals 16 residues. The germline gives CDR1 GTSNPN, CDR2 SVGIG (reference sequence). CDR3 residues: CAWSGDRVVPNYGYTF. The CDR3 bases are TGTGCCTGGAGCGGGGACAGGGTAGTTCCTAACTATGGCTACACCTTC.

This clonotype was found many times. J is TRBJ2-1 and V is TRBV30; D is possibly TRBD1 (5 bases). The CDR3 is made up of 13 amino acids. Germline CDR1 and CDR2: GTSNPN and SVGIG (reference sequence). V was cut by 1 base and J by 2 bases, with 6 bases left in between. The CDR3 coding sequence is TGTGCCTGGAGTGGGACAACCTACAATGAGCAGTTCTTC. Translated, it gives CAWSGTTYNEQFF.

The chain links TRBV10-1 to TRBJ2-1; tentative D call: TRBD2 (7 bases). The V gene's germline CDR1 is WNHNN and CDR2 SYGVQD (reference sequence). CDR3 length: 16 amino acids. The V and J ends lost 0 bases and 4 bases respectively, with 13 bases between them. The CDR3: CASSESGGGLYNEQFF. The CDR3, as DNA: TGCGCCAGCAGTGAGTCGGGCGGGGGCCTATACAATGAGCAGTTCTTC.

Many counts were recorded for this clonotype. The genes are TRBV6-1 and TRBJ1-3; TRBD1 is a possible D gene (5 bases). V was clipped by 5 bases and J by 4 bases, with 18 bases between them. Germline CDR1 and CDR2: MNHNS and SASEGT. This CDR3 contains 16 residues. As DNA, the CDR3 is TGTGCCAGCAGTCTTAGCCACGGGACGCCCGGAAACACCATATATTTT. Its protein is CASSLSHGTPGNTIYF.

This clonotype occurred once. A much larger clone differs from this one at a single base, so this may be a read error. The V call is TRBV28, the J call TRBJ1-5; no clear D gene. This CDR3 spans 14 amino acids. Germline-derived CDR1 and CDR2 are MDHEN and SYDVKM. CDR3 DNA: TGTACCAGCAGTTTCGTTGGGCACGCATCAGCCCAGCGTTTT. Its protein is CTSSFVGHASAQRF.

The CDR3 DNA sequence: TGTGCCAGCAGGGCCCTCGGGAGCAATGAGCAGTTCTTC. Amino acids: CASRALGSNEQFF. The chain combines TRBV2 with TRBJ2-1; a possible D gene is TRBD2 (6 bases). CDR3 length: 13 residues. Trimming shortened V by 6 bases and J by 6 bases, and 12 bases separated the two germline ends. CDR1 and CDR2 (germline): SNHLY, FYNNEI.

Concerning this clonotype: A much larger clone lies a single base off, so this may be a read error. The gene calls are TRBV5-1 and TRBJ2-7, with D perhaps TRBD2 (6 bases). CDR1 is SGHRS, CDR2 YFSETQ, per germline. CDR3 length equals 20 residues. The V end lost 1 base, the J end lost 7 bases, and 33 bases lay between the germline ends. The CDR3 nucleotides read TGCGCCAGCAGCTTGTCGCCTTTAGGGTGGGCAGGGACCGGGGGTAGGGAGCAGTACTTC. Its translation: CASSLSPLGWAGTGGREQYF.

This clonotype was recorded many times. The rearrangement links TRBV28 to TRBJ2-1, with D perhaps assigned TRBD1 or TRBD2 (5 bases each). V lost 3 bases to trimming and J lost 0 bases, with 15 bases between them. Looked up from germline, CDR1 is MDHEN and CDR2 is SYDVKM. The CDR3 sequence is 17 residues long. The CDR3 bases are TGTGCCAGCAGTTTTAGTTTCAAGGGGAGCTCCTACAATGAGCAGTTCTTC. Protein: CASSFSFKGSSYNEQFF.

In this sample, this clonotype turned up many times. The J gene is TRBJ2-3, the V gene TRBV7-8, with 7 positions matching TRBD2. J was trimmed by 5 bases and V by 2 bases; bases with no gene match: 7. Germline-derived CDR1 and CDR2 are SGHVS and FQNEAQ. This CDR3 is 15 amino acids long. The CDR3 loop is CASSLRGGEVDTQYF. In nucleotides, the CDR3 is TGTGCCAGCAGCTTACGCGGGGGTGAGGTAGATACGCAGTATTTT.

This clonotype has at least ten counts. This sequence joins TRBV5-1 and TRBJ2-1, with TRBD1 as a possible D gene (6 bases). Trimming stripped 0 bases from V and 5 bases from J, with 18 bases between. Germline V CDR1 and CDR2: SGHRS, YFSETQ. The CDR3 consists of 17 residues. The CDR3 DNA is TGCGCCAGCAGCTTGGCCTCTGGGGGCCTTAGGGACAATGAGCAGTTCTTC. This translates into CASSLASGGLRDNEQFF. Together with reference TRBV5-1 and TRBJ2-1, the CDR3 gives the full variable domain: KAGVTQTPRYLIKTRGQQVTLSCSPISGHRSVSWYQQTPGQGLQFLFEYFSETQRNKGNFPGRFSGRQFSNSRSEMNVSTLELGDSALYLCASSLASGGLRDNEQFFGPGTRLTVL.

This clonotype was counted between two and nine times. The chain couples TRBV28 to TRBJ2-7, with D perhaps TRBD1 (5 bases). The CDR3 extends over 14 amino acids. V lost 3 bases and J lost 3, with 12 bases in between. CDR1 and CDR2 (germline): MDHEN, SYDVKM. The CDR3 bases are TGTGCCAGCAGTTTGGCAGGGAATCGCTACGAGCAGTACTTC. It yields the protein CASSLAGNRYEQYF.

With respect to this clonotype: An end of the junction differs from the germline gene, which may be a read error. The genes are TRBV5-1 and TRBJ2-3; TRBD2 agrees at 7 bases. There are 15 residues in the CDR3. The germline gives CDR1 SGHRS, CDR2 YFSETQ. The DNA for the CDR3 is TGTGCCAGCAGCGGGGACTCCGCGAAAACAGATACGCAGTATTTT. It translates to CASSGDSAKTDTQYF.